The sequence of this T cell receptor (beta chain) was determined in a study of CD8+ T cells in alopecia areata. The V gene's germline CDR1 is SQVTM and CDR2 ANQGSEA. This CDR3 has 13 amino acids. V was shortened by 4 bases and J by 3 bases, with 12 bases between the two germline ends. RNA, once extracted, was reverse transcribed into cDNA for use as the sequencing template. Assay: immunoSEQ multiplex PCR; the TCRdb copy retains only in-frame clones and omits some. The sample lists roughly 180,000 clones; about 63% were seen once. Alopecia areata patients had lesional scalp punch biopsies and peripheral blood taken from them.

V gene TRBV29-1 combines with J gene TRBJ1-1; D possibly corresponds to TRBD1 (6 bases). The source is a human donor with alopecia areata. This material consisted of CD4+ T cells sorted from blood, taken at week 0. In nucleotides, the CDR3 is TGCAGCGTTGCAGGGACATCCGACACTGAAGCTTTCTTT. Protein product: CSVAGTSDTEAFF.